This is a list of T cell receptor beta chains from one sample in a study of shared clonotypes between healthy human individuals. Sequenced by immunoSEQ multiplex PCR; TCRdb stores in-frame clones only, minus some. Found here are over a million clones, 75% to 80% of them singletons; the top ten hold 0.4% to 0.55%. Input material: memory CD4+ T cells from PBMCs. The origin of the receptors is a man younger than 30 in good health. Some clones in this sample may be carry-over from other donors' samples. CDR3s include the opening cysteine and the closing phenylalanine or tryptophan. A D gene is named only where the DNA matches it firmly.

v_gene	d_gene	j_gene	CDR3aa
TRBV18	-	TRBJ1-1	CASSPNSMNTEAFF
TRBV7-8	-	TRBJ1-5	CASSPGRRNSNQPQHF
TRBV7-3	-	TRBJ2-2	CASSLMSSANTGELFF
TRBV27	TRBD1	TRBJ2-7	CASMGQGAYEQYF
TRBV5-6	-	TRBJ2-2	CASSLAAEIGLFF
TRBV30	-	TRBJ2-5	CAWSVHWAETQYF
TRBV18	-	TRBJ2-3	CASSPRGDTQYF
TRBV7-9	-	TRBJ1-1	CASSLVNTEAFF
TRBV2	TRBD1	TRBJ1-5	CASKGVGGGQPQHF
TRBV20-1	-	TRBJ1-1	CSASGGAFF
TRBV6-5	-	TRBJ2-7	CASSYSPRDEQYF
TRBV9	TRBD2	TRBJ2-2	CASSKGGPSGRNTGELFF
TRBV2	TRBD1	TRBJ1-1	CASHNQGADTEAFF
TRBV2	-	TRBJ2-3	CASTISDTQYF
TRBV7-9	-	TRBJ2-7	CASSLERTRGSREQYF
TRBV7-3	-	TRBJ2-3	CASSDTGNTDTQYF
TRBV7-2	TRBD2	TRBJ2-1	CASSFKTSGSRNEQFF
TRBV18	-	TRBJ1-2	CASSRAAGDYGYTF
TRBV28	-	TRBJ2-3	CASTVDHRTGTQYF
TRBV2	TRBD1	TRBJ1-4	CASKAGGGEKLFF
TRBV30	-	TRBJ1-6	CAWSPGHNSPLHF
TRBV29-1	-	TRBJ2-2	CSANKLNTGELFF
TRBV6-1	TRBD2	TRBJ2-7	CASSFYSGSSYEQYF
TRBV18	TRBD1	TRBJ2-6	CASSPPLRDRERSGANVLTF